The next 14 T cell receptor beta chains were all read from a single sample in a study of T cells after yellow fever vaccination (dated by TCRdb to between 2017 and 2020). The meaning of the sample's treatment or condition label: live attenuated yellow fever vaccine strain. Libraries were built with 5' RACE. The data were produced on an Illumina NovaSeq 6000. TCRdb trimmed public reads at Q25 via fastp, called clones via MiXCR and kept in-frame beta chains. Entries are consolidated by CDR3 protein sequence, retaining the most common genes and DNA. For this sample the table gives about 350,000 distinct CDR3 sequences, of which around an eighth were detected only once. Of the sample, 2.5% to 4% falls within the top ten clones. Here the sequenced sample was CD4+ T cells sorted from PBMCs, taken 15 days after the yellow fever booster vaccination. These receptors came from a man between 18 and 29 years old who received the YFV17D yellow fever vaccine.

The gene calls are TRBV14 and TRBJ2-3; 9 bases are a match to TRBD1. J gave up 9 bases and V 1 base, and 8 bases lay outside the gene matches. The CDR3 is 15 residues long. Germline V gene lookup returns CDR1 SGHDN and CDR2 FVKESK. The CDR3 sequence is CASSQVGQGRGTQYF. The CDR3 nucleotides are TGTGCCAGCAGCCAAGTAGGACAGGGGCGTGGAACGCAGTATTTT.

The chain joins TRBV19 to TRBJ2-5, with 13 bases lining up with TRBD2. The germline V gene encodes CDR1 LNHDA and CDR2 SQIVND (reference sequence). There are 15 residues in the CDR3. V lost 5 bases, J lost 5 bases, and 5 bases stayed unmatched. CDR3 in amino acids: CASSYRTSGGETQYF. CDR3 nucleotide sequence: TGTGCCAGTAGTTACCGGACTAGCGGGGGTGAGACCCAGTACTTC.

V is TRBV5-1 and J is TRBJ2-3; 9 bases map to TRBD1. This CDR3 comprises 15 residues. Germline V gene sequence: CDR1 SGHRS, CDR2 YFSETQ. V was clipped by 3 bases and J by 3 bases; unmatched bases: 5. The CDR3 protein is CASSYGQGRTDTQYF. CDR3 in DNA: TGCGCCAGCAGCTACGGACAGGGGCGGACAGATACGCAGTATTTT.

Ten or more counts support this clonotype. This rearrangement joins TRBV4-2 to TRBJ2-1; TRBD2 agrees at 10 bases. The length of the CDR3 is 20 residues. The trim removed 1 base at V and 0 bases at J, leaving 12 bases unmatched. Germline assignment: CDR1 LGHNA and CDR2 YNFKEQ. CDR3 in DNA: TGTGCCAGCAGCCAAGTTTTGGCTAGCGGGGGCCTTAGCTCCTACAATGAGCAGTTCTTC. It specifies CASSQVLASGGLSSYNEQFF.

This clonotype was observed many times. The V call is TRBV28, the J call TRBJ1-5; the match to TRBD1 covers 7 bases. With V trimmed by 6 bases and J by 4 bases, 6 bases remained unmatched. Germline CDR1 reads MDHEN; CDR2 reads SYDVKM. This CDR3 region has 14 residues. As DNA, the CDR3 is TGTGCCAGCAGGGGGGACAGAGGGAATCAGCCCCAGCATTTT. Amino acids: CASRGDRGNQPQHF.

This clonotype was recorded at least ten times. V and J are TRBV4-3 and TRBJ1-2; D is perhaps TRBD1 (5 bases). This CDR3 contains 12 residues. V lost 4 bases, J lost 6 bases, and 9 bases lay in between. Germline CDR1 and CDR2: LGHNA and YSLEER. The CDR3 loop is CASSLSGNGYTF. DNA of the CDR3: TGCGCCAGCAGCCTTTCAGGGAATGGCTACACCTTC.

This clonotype was detected ten times or more. This chain uses TRBV20-1 with TRBJ1-5, with D possibly being TRBD1 (6 bases). Germline CDR1 reads DFQATT; CDR2 reads SNEGSKA (reference sequence). V lost 6 bases, J lost 7 bases, and 16 bases lay in between. The length of the CDR3 is 13 residues. This CDR3 is CSANTGSGQPQHF. CDR3 coding DNA: TGCAGTGCCAATACAGGGAGTGGGCAGCCCCAGCATTTT.

This clonotype was seen ten or more times. The CDR3: CSATTLGIQGTQYF. The CDR3 DNA reads as TGCAGCGCCACGACTTTGGGGATTCAGGGCACGCAGTATTTT. The gene calls are TRBV29-1 and TRBJ2-3, with D maybe TRBD1 (5 bases). Trimming stripped 7 bases from V and 9 bases from J, with 23 bases between. The CDR3 has 14 amino acids. Germline CDR1 is SQVTM and CDR2 is ANQGSEA.

This clonotype was recorded a few times. V is TRBV4-2 and J is TRBJ2-2; 13 positions agree with TRBD2. Germline V gives CDR1 LGHNA, CDR2 YNFKEQ. J was trimmed by 0 bases and V by 3 bases; bases with no gene match: 4. This CDR3 region has 18 residues. The CDR3 spells CASSHGLAGDPNTGELFF. In DNA, the CDR3 is TGTGCCAGCAGCCACGGACTAGCGGGGGACCCGAACACCGGGGAGCTGTTTTTT.

This clonotype was picked up a small number of times. The genes are TRBV28 and TRBJ1-5, with 9 bases identical to TRBD1. The V gene's germline CDR1 is MDHEN and CDR2 SYDVKM. This CDR3 has 16 residues. Trimming took 5 bases from V and 3 from J; bases not matched to a gene: 8. CDR3: CASSTHRTGVNQPQHF. The CDR3 DNA reads TGTGCCAGCAGTACCCACCGGACAGGGGTCAATCAGCCCCAGCATTTT.

The chain links TRBV10-3 to TRBJ2-1; D is uncertain. Germline CDR1 reads ENHRY; CDR2 reads SYGVKD. V lost 10 bases to trimming and J lost 4 bases, with 11 bases between them. The CDR3 extends over 12 amino acids. The CDR3 spells CATGRTYNEQFF. CDR3 sequence (DNA): TGTGCCACCGGTAGGACGTACAATGAGCAGTTCTTC.

This clonotype occurred a few times. J is TRBJ1-1 and V is TRBV20-1; D gene ambiguous. CDR1 is DFQATT, CDR2 SNEGSKA, per germline (reference sequence). V was cut by 0 bases and J by 7 bases, with 9 bases left in between. This CDR3 contains 12 residues. Written as DNA, the CDR3 is TGCAGTGCTAGAGATTCGGTCATTGAAGCTTTCTTT. Residues: CSARDSVIEAFF.

The chain uses TRBV7-8 and TRBJ2-1; D may correspond to TRBD1 or TRBD2 (5 bases each). The germline V and J ends were trimmed by 5 bases and 10 bases, with 15 bases remaining between them. The CDR3 contains 13 residues. CDR1 is SGHVS and CDR2 is FQNEAQ in the germline V gene. CDR3 sequence: CASSPFGGKEQFF. In DNA, the CDR3 is TGTGCCAGCAGCCCCTTTGGGGGAAAGGAGCAGTTCTTC.

The chain couples TRBV3-1 to TRBJ2-1; D is possibly TRBD2 (5 bases). The CDR3 has 12 residues. V shed 4 bases and J shed 9 bases, with 10 bases lying between them. Germline CDR1 reads LGHDT; CDR2 reads YNNKEL (reference sequence). The CDR3, as DNA: TGTGCCAGCAGCCCTCGGGGTATTGAGCAGTTCTTC. Residues: CASSPRGIEQFF.